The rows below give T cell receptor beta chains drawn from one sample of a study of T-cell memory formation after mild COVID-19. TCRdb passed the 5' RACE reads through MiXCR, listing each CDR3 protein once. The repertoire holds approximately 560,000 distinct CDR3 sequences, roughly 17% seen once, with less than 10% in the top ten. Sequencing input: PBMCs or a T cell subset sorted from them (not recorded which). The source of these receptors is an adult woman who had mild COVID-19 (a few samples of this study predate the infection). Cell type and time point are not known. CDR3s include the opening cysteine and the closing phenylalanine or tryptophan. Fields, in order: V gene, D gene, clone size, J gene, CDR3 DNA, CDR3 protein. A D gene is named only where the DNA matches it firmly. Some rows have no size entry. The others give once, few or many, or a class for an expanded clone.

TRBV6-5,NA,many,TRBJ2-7,TGTGCCAGCAGTTACGAAGGACATCAAGAGCAGTACTTC,CASSYEGHQEQYF
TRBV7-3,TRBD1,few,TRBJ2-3,TGTGCCAGCAGCTCCCAACCACAGGGGTTCACAGATACGCAGTATTTT,CASSSQPQGFTDTQYF
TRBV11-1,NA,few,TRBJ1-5,TGTGCCAGCAGCTCGGGACACCCTGATCAGCCCCAGCATTTT,CASSSGHPDQPQHF
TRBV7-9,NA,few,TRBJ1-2,TGTGCCAGCCGCCCGACAGGCTCGGGTGGCTACACCTTC,CASRPTGSGGYTF
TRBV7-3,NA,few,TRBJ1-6,TGTGCCAGCAGCTTAAGGCCCCGGGGTCTCTATAATTCACCCCTCCACTTT,CASSLRPRGLYNSPLHF
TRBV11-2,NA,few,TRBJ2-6,TGTGCCAGCAGCTTGAACAGGGTTGGGGCCAACGTCCTGACTTTC,CASSLNRVGANVLTF
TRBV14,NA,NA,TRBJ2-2,TGTGCCAGCAGCCTTGGTCCTGCGGGGCTGTTTTTT,CASSLGPAGLFF
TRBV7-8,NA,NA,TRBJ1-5,TGTGCCAGCAGCTTCTCGGCGCCCCCGGGGGGTCAGCCCCAGCATTTT,CASSFSAPPGGQPQHF
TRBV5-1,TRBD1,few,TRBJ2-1,TGCGCCAGCAGCTTGGTTGCGGGACAGGGGGCAGGTGAGCAGTTCTTC,CASSLVAGQGAGEQFF
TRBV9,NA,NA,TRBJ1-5,TGTGCCAGCAGCGTAGGTGGGGTCGGGGATCAGCCCCAGCATTTT,CASSVGGVGDQPQHF
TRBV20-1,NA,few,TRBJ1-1,TGCAGTGCCGCCCGGGGGAGGAACACTGAAGCTTTCTTT,CSAARGRNTEAFF
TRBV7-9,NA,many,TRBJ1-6,TGTGCCAGCAGCTTAGATCAGTATAATTCACCCCTCCACTTT,CASSLDQYNSPLHF
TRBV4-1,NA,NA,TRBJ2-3,TGCGCCAGCAGCCAAGTGGACGCAGATACGCAGTATTTT,CASSQVDADTQYF
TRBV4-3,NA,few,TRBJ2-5,TGCGCCAGCAGCCAAGAAGGAGAAGGACAAGAGACCCAGTACTTC,CASSQEGEGQETQYF
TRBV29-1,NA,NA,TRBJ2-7,TGCAGCGTTGGTGCGAGCTACGAGCAGTACTTC,CSVGASYEQYF
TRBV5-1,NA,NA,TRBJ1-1,TGCGCCAGCAGATTACCTTACAGGGAGAACACTGAAGCTTTCTTT,CASRLPYRENTEAFF
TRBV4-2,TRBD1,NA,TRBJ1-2,TGTGCCGTGACAGGGGAGGACTATGGCTACACCTTC,CAVTGEDYGYTF
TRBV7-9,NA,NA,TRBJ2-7,TGTGCCAGCAGCTTTCGGACCTCCTACGAGCAGTACTTC,CASSFRTSYEQYF
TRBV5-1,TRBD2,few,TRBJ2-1,TGCGCCAGCAGCGCGGGGACTAGCGGGAGTAATGAGCAGTTCTTC,CASSAGTSGSNEQFF
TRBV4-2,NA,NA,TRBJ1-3,TGTGCCAGCAGCCAAGAACTAGTCCTAAGCTCTGGAAACACCATATATTTT,CASSQELVLSSGNTIYF
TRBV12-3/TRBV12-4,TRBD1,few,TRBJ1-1,TGTGCCAGCAGTGTAGGGACAGGTGAAGCTTTCTTT,CASSVGTGEAFF
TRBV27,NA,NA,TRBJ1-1,TGTGCCAGCAGTATCCTTTCTCCGAACACTGAAGCTTTCTTT,CASSILSPNTEAFF
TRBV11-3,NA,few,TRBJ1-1,TGTGCCAGCAGCTTAGTGGGTACCACTGAAGCTTTCTTT,CASSLVGTTEAFF
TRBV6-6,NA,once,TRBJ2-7,TGTGCCAGCAGTTACCACAGGGTCTACGAGCAGTACTTC,CASSYHRVYEQYF
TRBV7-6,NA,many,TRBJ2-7,TGTGCCAGCAGCTTAGAGTCGGCCTTCCCCTACGAGCAGTACTTC,CASSLESAFPYEQYF
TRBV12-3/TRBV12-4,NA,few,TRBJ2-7,TGTGCCAGCAGTCCCCAGGGCGAGCAGTACTTC,CASSPQGEQYF
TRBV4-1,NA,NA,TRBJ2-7,TGCGCCAGCAGCCAAGTAGCGGAGGGAGCTACCTACGAGCAGTACTTC,CASSQVAEGATYEQYF
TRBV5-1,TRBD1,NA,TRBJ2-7,TGCGCCAGCAGCTCAGCCGGGACAGGGACTCCCTACGAGCAGTACTTC,CASSSAGTGTPYEQYF
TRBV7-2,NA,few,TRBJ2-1,TGTGCCAGCAGCTCCTTCATCGAGCAGTTCTTC,CASSSFIEQFF
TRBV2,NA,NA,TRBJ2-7,TGTGCCAGCAGCTGGGCCCAAGGAGAGCAGTACTTC,CASSWAQGEQYF
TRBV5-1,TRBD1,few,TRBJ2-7,TGCGCCAGCAGCGATTCGGACAGGTACCTCTACGAGCAGTACTTC,CASSDSDRYLYEQYF
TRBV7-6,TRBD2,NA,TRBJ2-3,TGTGCCAGCAGCTTAGTAGCGGGGGTTGCGGATACGCAGTATTTT,CASSLVAGVADTQYF
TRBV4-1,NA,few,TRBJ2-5,TGCGCCAGCAGCCAAGGCTTTAGCGGGGACAGGTACTTC,CASSQGFSGDRYF
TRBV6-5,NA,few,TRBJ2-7,TGTGCCAGCAGCCTGACTTCATTTGCAGAGGAGCAGTACTTC,CASSLTSFAEEQYF
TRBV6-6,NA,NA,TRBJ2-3,TGTGCCAGCAGATTGGACGAGGGCGATACGCAGTATTTT,CASRLDEGDTQYF
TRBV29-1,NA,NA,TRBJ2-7,TGCAGCGTAGAAGTGCACAGGGGGGGTTACGAGCAGTACTTC,CSVEVHRGGYEQYF
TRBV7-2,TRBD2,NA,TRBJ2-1,TGTGCCAGCAGCTTAGTCATGACTAGCGGTACCTACAATGAGCAGTTCTTC,CASSLVMTSGTYNEQFF
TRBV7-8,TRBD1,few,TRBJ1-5,TGTGCCAGCAGCTCTCAAGGACAGGGTAGCAATCAGCCCCAGCATTTT,CASSSQGQGSNQPQHF
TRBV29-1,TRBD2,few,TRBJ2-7,TGCAGCGTTGAAGATCCGACTTGGGGACTAGCGGGAGTGGAGGCGAGGCAGTACTTC,CSVEDPTWGLAGVEARQYF
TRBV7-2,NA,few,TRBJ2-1,TGTGCCAGCAATCCGAGGGAAGTCCACAATGAGCAGTTCTTC,CASNPREVHNEQFF
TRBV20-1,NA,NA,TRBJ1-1,TGCAGTGCTGTTGCATCTAATGCGAACACTGAAGCTTTCTTT,CSAVASNANTEAFF
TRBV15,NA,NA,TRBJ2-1,TGTGCCACCAGCAGAGGTTATAGCGTGATTGAGCAGTTCTTC,CATSRGYSVIEQFF
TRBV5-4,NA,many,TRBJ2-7,TGTGCCAGCAGCATACTGCAAGAAGACTACGAGCAGTACTTC,CASSILQEDYEQYF
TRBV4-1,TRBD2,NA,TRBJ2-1,TGCGCCAGCACGGGGACTAGCGACAACAATGAGCAGTTCTTC,CASTGTSDNNEQFF
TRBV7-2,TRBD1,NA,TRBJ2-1,TGTGCCAGCAGCTTAGGTCCCCAGGACAGGGGGGGATTCTTC,CASSLGPQDRGGFF